This T cell receptor beta chain came from a study of CD8 T cells in Susac syndrome. V lost 0 bases, J lost 10 bases, and 6 bases stayed unmatched. Germline CDR1 MNHEY, CDR2 SVGAGI. There are 15 residues in the CDR3. In the multiple sclerosis control group, patients were treatment-naive and had stable or active relapsing-remitting disease. When the RNA was reverse transcribed, random hexamers were used with an input of roughly 0.5 to 1 ug. Via MiXCR, TCRdb re-called the immunoSEQ multiplex PCR reads, giving one row per CDR3 protein. Among roughly 330,000 distinct CDR3 sequences, 92% were seen once, and the ten largest hold roughly 0.064%.

The chain links TRBV6-5 to TRBJ1-1; 12 positions match TRBD1. This TCR derives from a human donor with multiple sclerosis. Sequencing used CD4+ T cells from PBMCs. In nucleotides, the CDR3 is TGTGCCAGCAGTTACTCTGGGACAGGGGGCGCGGGAGCTTTCTTT. As protein: CASSYSGTGGAGAFF.